The rows below give T cell receptor beta chains drawn from one sample of a study of cytomegalovirus exposure and HLA in healthy donors. The assay was immunoSEQ multiplex PCR, and TCRdb's table has in-frame clones only and misses some. The table has 140,000 to 150,000 clones, more than 9.5% seen once. Sequencing was performed on PBMCs. The source is a man aged 45 to 65 in good health and CMV-seronegative. CDR3s include the opening cysteine and the closing phenylalanine or tryptophan. The D gene is left open where the match is weak. Only part of the rows carry a size: once, few, many, or a class if the clone is expanded.

size: few; J: TRBJ1-1; D: .; V: TRBV14; CDR3: CASSFLGASEAFF; DNA: TGTGCCAGCAGTTTCCTGGGGGCTTCTGAAGCTTTCTTT
size: .; J: TRBJ1-2; D: .; V: TRBV29-1; CDR3: CSVLEGLSGYTF; DNA: TGCAGCGTGTTGGAGGGACTCAGCGGCTACACCTTC
size: .; J: TRBJ2-3; D: .; V: TRBV27; CDR3: CASSSERGDTQYF; DNA: TGTGCCAGCAGTTCAGAACGGGGGGATACGCAGTATTTT
size: few; J: TRBJ2-5; D: .; V: TRBV5-1; CDR3: CASSLAKQETQYF; DNA: TGCGCCAGCAGCTTGGCCAAACAAGAGACCCAGTACTTC
size: .; J: TRBJ2-7; D: .; V: TRBV11-2; CDR3: CASSQGGALFYEQYF; DNA: TGTGCCAGCAGCCAAGGGGGAGCACTCTTCTACGAGCAGTACTTC
size: few; J: TRBJ1-4; D: TRBD1; V: TRBV4-1; CDR3: CASSQDRGRGLIFEPVEKLFF; DNA: TGCGCCAGCAGCCAAGATCGGGGCAGGGGGCTTATCTTTGAACCTGTAGAAAAACTGTTTTTT
size: few; J: TRBJ1-1; D: TRBD1; V: TRBV7-2; CDR3: CASSLLGQGELNTEAFF; DNA: TGTGCCAGCAGCTTATTGGGACAGGGGGAGCTTAACACTGAAGCTTTCTTT
size: few; J: TRBJ2-7; D: .; V: TRBV18; CDR3: CASSAGVSSYEQYF; DNA: TGTGCCAGCTCAGCCGGGGTAAGCTCCTACGAGCAGTACTTC
size: .; J: TRBJ2-7; D: TRBD2; V: TRBV19; CDR3: CASSIRWRERGPGEQYF; DNA: TGTGCCAGTAGTATCCGGTGGAGGGAGCGGGGGCCGGGAGAGCAGTACTTC
size: few; J: TRBJ2-3; D: TRBD1; V: TRBV7-2; CDR3: CASSSPTGKVDTQYF; DNA: TGTGCCAGCAGCTCCCCGACAGGGAAGGTAGATACGCAGTATTTT
size: few; J: TRBJ1-2; D: .; V: TRBV6-5; CDR3: CASSSPFVGTNYGYTF; DNA: TGTGCCAGCAGTTCCCCTTTCGTCGGGACTAACTATGGCTACACCTTC
size: .; J: TRBJ1-6; D: .; V: TRBV5-1; CDR3: CASSLNSSPPLHF; DNA: TGCGCCAGCAGCTTGAACAGTTCGCCACCCCTCCACTTT
size: .; J: TRBJ2-3; D: .; V: TRBV19; CDR3: CASSTFSSTDTQYF; DNA: TGTGCCAGTAGTACCTTCTCTAGCACAGATACGCAGTATTTT
size: .; J: TRBJ1-1; D: .; V: TRBV6-1; CDR3: CASSGRGITEAFF; DNA: TGTGCCAGCAGTGGCAGGGGAATCACTGAAGCTTTCTTT
size: .; J: TRBJ2-2; D: TRBD2; V: TRBV5-4; CDR3: CASSLGLAGTGELFF; DNA: TGTGCCAGCAGCCTGGGACTAGCGGGTACCGGGGAGCTGTTTTTT
size: few; J: TRBJ1-2; D: TRBD1; V: TRBV19; CDR3: CASSIRQGGNYGYTF; DNA: TGTGCCAGTAGTATCCGACAGGGCGGTAACTATGGCTACACCTTC
size: .; J: TRBJ2-3; D: .; V: TRBV27; CDR3: CATMRVGARDTQYF; DNA: TGTGCCACCATGAGGGTGGGGGCCCGGGATACGCAGTATTTT
size: .; J: TRBJ1-5; D: .; V: TRBV10-2; CDR3: CASSESSRSNQPQHF; DNA: TGCGCCAGCAGTGAGTCGAGCAGGAGCAATCAGCCCCAGCATTTT
size: .; J: TRBJ2-3; D: TRBD2; V: TRBV4-2; CDR3: CASSQGLAGEVADTQYF; DNA: TGTGCCAGCAGCCAAGGACTAGCGGGAGAGGTAGCAGATACGCAGTATTTT
size: .; J: TRBJ1-1; D: TRBD1; V: TRBV5-1; CDR3: CASSGGTGVATEAFF; DNA: TGCGCCAGCAGCGGCGGGACAGGGGTGGCCACTGAAGCTTTCTTT
size: .; J: TRBJ2-7; D: TRBD2; V: TRBV5-1; CDR3: CASSVYSSGSYEQYF; DNA: TGCGCCAGCAGCGTCTATTCGAGCGGGAGCTACGAGCAGTACTTC
size: few; J: TRBJ1-1; D: .; V: TRBV11-3; CDR3: CASSLEAETEAFF; DNA: TGTGCCAGCAGCTTAGAGGCGGAAACTGAAGCTTTCTTT
size: .; J: TRBJ2-4; D: .; V: TRBV6-5; CDR3: CASSPEGGTKNIQYF; DNA: TGTGCCAGCAGCCCCGAGGGAGGAACTAAAAACATTCAGTACTTC
size: few; J: TRBJ1-6; D: .; V: TRBV6-4; CDR3: CASSEDNPGSPLHF; DNA: TGTGCCAGCAGTGAGGACAACCCCGGATCACCCCTCCACTTT
size: few; J: TRBJ1-1; D: TRBD1; V: TRBV5-1; CDR3: CASSLEGTGVTEAFF; DNA: TGCGCCAGCAGCTTGGAAGGGACAGGGGTCACTGAAGCTTTCTTT
size: few; J: TRBJ2-7; D: TRBD1; V: TRBV6-5; CDR3: CASSKGQYSYEQYF; DNA: TGTGCCAGCAGTAAGGGACAGTACTCCTACGAGCAGTACTTC
size: .; J: TRBJ2-7; D: TRBD2; V: TRBV27; CDR3: CASSPLGRSSYEQYF; DNA: TGTGCCAGCAGTCCCCTCGGGAGGAGCTCCTACGAGCAGTACTTC